Shown below are 20 T cell receptor beta chains from a single sample sequenced in a study of OX40 agonist ivuxolimab in advanced cancers. The protocol was immunoSEQ multiplex PCR, while the TCRdb copy is restricted to in-frame clones and leaves out a portion. The data show tens of thousands of clones, roughly 89% seen once. Material: CD4+ or CD8+ T cells sorted from blood, obtained in a trial of the OX40 agonist ivuxolimab. These receptors were obtained from an adult with an advanced solid tumor such as melanoma, head and neck, liver or kidney cancer.

The chain couples TRBV4-3 to TRBJ2-5; weak D call: TRBD2 (5 bases). From germline, CDR1 is LGHNA and CDR2 YSLEER. Trimming took 4 bases from V and 5 from J, leaving 20 bases between them. The CDR3 consists of 16 residues. CDR3 sequence (DNA): TGCGCCAGCAGCCCTCGCCCGGCCGGGGTCGGTGAGACCCAGTACTTC. Translation: CASSPRPAGVGETQYF.

The rearrangement uses TRBV28 and TRBJ2-7; TRBD1 might be the D (7 bases). Germline-derived CDR1 and CDR2 are MDHEN and SYDVKM. V lost 10 bases and J lost 1, with 14 bases in between. The CDR3 spans 13 residues. The CDR3 bases are TGTGCCATCAGGGGGGCACGATCCTACGAGCAGTACGTC. Residues: CAIRGARSYEQYV.

The chain links TRBV5-8 to TRBJ2-5; D uncertain. Germline V gene lookup returns CDR1 SGHTS and CDR2 YDEGEE. This CDR3 has 14 amino acids. V gave up 4 bases and J gave up 7 bases, with 17 bases separating them. CDR3 protein: CASSTAEARGTQYF. CDR3 in DNA: TGTGCCAGCAGCACCGCTGAGGCTCGTGGGACCCAGTACTTC.

V usage is TRBV5-1 and J usage is TRBJ2-3; no firm D call. V lost 3 bases to trimming and J lost 5 bases, with 13 bases between them. CDR1 is SGHRS, CDR2 YFSETQ, per germline. The CDR3 runs to 14 residues. The CDR3 sequence is CASSSDAPGDTQYF. Written as DNA, the CDR3 is TGCGCCAGCAGCTCGGACGCCCCGGGAGATACGCAGTATTTT.

The sample holds one count of this clone. The chain uses TRBV5-1 and TRBJ2-5, with a weak D call TRBD1 (5 bases). V lost 0 bases and J 0 bases, leaving 12 bases between the germline ends. Germline V gives CDR1 SGHRS, CDR2 YFSETQ. CDR3 size: 16 residues. The CDR3 sequence: CASSLGLTVNQETQYF. CDR3 sequence (DNA): TGCGCCAGCAGCTTGGGCCTGACAGTCAACCAAGAGACCCAGTACTTC.

The chain carries TRBV7-9 and TRBJ2-1; unclear D gene. V lost 3 bases and J 5 bases, leaving 11 bases between the germline ends. This CDR3 is 14 amino acids long. The V gene's germline CDR1 is SEHNR and CDR2 FQNEAQ (reference sequence). The CDR3 region is CASSFVGSDNEQFF. DNA for the CDR3: TGTGCCAGCAGCTTTGTGGGATCGGACAATGAGCAGTTCTTC.

J is TRBJ2-3 and V is TRBV5-6, with 11 bases matching TRBD2. Losses at the gene ends were 2 bases for V and 0 bases for J; bases not matched to a gene: 2. The CDR3 spans 16 residues. Germline-derived CDR1 and CDR2 are SGHDT and YYEEEE. The CDR3 nucleotides are TGTGCCAGCAGCTTTAGCGGGAGGGAAAGCACAGATACGCAGTATTTT. Translating it yields CASSFSGRESTDTQYF.

The chain couples TRBV5-4 to TRBJ2-3; either TRBD1 or TRBD2 may supply D (6 bases each). Germline V gene lookup returns CDR1 SGHNT and CDR2 YYREEE (reference sequence). With 0 bases removed from V and 0 bases from J, the gap between germline ends came to 8 bases. There are 15 residues in the CDR3. Here the CDR3 reads CASSLGGASTDTQYF. The CDR3 DNA follows: TGTGCCAGCAGCTTGGGGGGGGCTAGCACAGATACGCAGTATTTT.

This clone appeared a few times. Here the CDR3 DNA reads TGTGCCAGCAGCTTAGGTAGGGCAGCCGGGCGGATCACAGATACGCAGTATTTT. Residues: CASSLGRAAGRITDTQYF. This chain joins TRBV7-8 and TRBJ2-3; D is unclear. CDR3 length equals 18 residues. Trimming took off 1 base at V and 2 bases at J, with 19 bases between the two ends. Germline V gene data show CDR1 as SGHVS and CDR2 as FQNEAQ.

The chain links TRBV9 to TRBJ2-1, with 11 bases that match TRBD2. The CDR3 extends over 16 amino acids. The germline V gene has CDR1 SGDLS and CDR2 YYNGEE. Losses at the gene ends were 2 bases for V and 3 bases for J; bases not matched to a gene: 4. CDR3 DNA sequence: TGTGCCAGCAGCGTGTTAGCGGGAGGGGGCTACAATGAGCAGTTCTTC. It is translated as CASSVLAGGGYNEQFF.

The chain has TRBV18 and TRBJ1-4; TRBD1 matches at 8 bases. CDR1 KGHSH and CDR2 LQKENI come from the germline V gene. CDR3 size: 15 residues. J lost 9 bases, V lost 3 bases, and 9 bases had no gene match. The CDR3 here is CASSPPGQVNQKLFF. As DNA, the CDR3 is TGTGCCAGCTCACCTCCGGGACAGGTGAACCAAAAACTGTTTTTT.

This clone was found once. The V gene is TRBV11-1, the J gene TRBJ2-6; D unclear. There are 15 residues in the CDR3. V was trimmed by 1 base and J by 4 bases, leaving 8 bases between them. The germline V gene encodes CDR1 SGHAT and CDR2 FQDESV (reference sequence). DNA for the CDR3: TGTGCCAGCAGCTTAGGAGAAAAGGGGGCCAACGTCCTGACTTTC. This gives the protein CASSLGEKGANVLTF.

This chain links TRBV7-2 with TRBJ2-1; D remains unclear. The V end was cut by 8 bases, the J end by 0 bases, with 11 bases between. In germline, CDR1 is SGHTA, CDR2 FQGNSA. CDR3 size: 14 residues. CDR3 sequence reads: CASGRVSSYNEQFF. CDR3 DNA: TGTGCCAGCGGACGAGTTAGCTCCTACAATGAGCAGTTCTTC.

As regards this clone: The sample has other DNA sequences that encode this CDR3 too. This chain connects TRBV5-1 to TRBJ2-5, with D unclear. V lost 0 bases to trimming and J lost 2 bases, with 2 bases between them. The CDR3 consists of 12 residues. CDR1 and CDR2 from the germline V gene are SGHRS and YFSETQ. In DNA, the CDR3 is TGCGCCAGCAGCTTGGCTCAAGAGACCCAGTACTTC. As protein: CASSLAQETQYF.

The rearrangement links TRBV5-1 to TRBJ2-1, with D uncertain. Germline V gene sequence: CDR1 SGHRS, CDR2 YFSETQ. The CDR3 contains 13 residues. Trimming shortened V by 0 bases and J by 5 bases, and 6 bases separated the two germline ends. In DNA form, the CDR3 reads TGCGCCAGCAGCTTGGTTGTCCACAATGAGCAGTTCTTC. This encodes CASSLVVHNEQFF.

The V and J genes are TRBV29-1 and TRBJ1-2; TRBD1 matches 11 bases. Germline loops: CDR1 SQVTM, CDR2 ANQGSEA. CDR3 length equals 13 residues. With V trimmed by 4 bases and J by 8 bases, 6 bases remained unmatched. The CDR3 DNA reads TGCAGCGTTGTTGGACAGGGGGCATGGGGCTACACCTTC. It codes for CSVVGQGAWGYTF.

In its sample, this clone was seen once. The chain combines TRBV19 with TRBJ2-4; 8 bases are shared with TRBD2. The V segment lost 5 bases and the J segment 0 bases; nucleotides outside the gene matches: 12. Germline loops: CDR1 LNHDA, CDR2 SQIVND (reference sequence). The CDR3 is 18 amino acids. The CDR3 nucleotides are TGTGCCAGTAGTCTACCCCTTCGGGGGGGACTAGCCAAAAACATTCAGTACTTC. Translating gives CASSLPLRGGLAKNIQYF. The full variable domain, completed using reference TRBV19 and TRBJ2-4, is DGGITQSPKYLFRKEGQNVTLSCEQNLNHDAMYWYRQDPGQGLRLIYYSQIVNDFQKGDIAEGYSVSREKKESFPLTVTSAQKNPTAFYLCASSLPLRGGLAKNIQYFGAGTRLSVL.

V and J are TRBV5-4 and TRBJ2-2, with D possibly called TRBD1 or TRBD2 (5 bases each). Germline CDR1 reads SGHNT; CDR2 reads YYREEE (reference sequence). CDR3 length: 16 residues. Trimming shortened V by 2 bases and J by 4 bases, and 15 bases separated the two germline ends. CDR3 protein: CASSFRTSGGTGELFF. DNA for the CDR3: TGTGCCAGCAGCTTTAGAACTAGTGGGGGCACCGGGGAGCTGTTTTTT.

The chain has TRBV18 and TRBJ2-3, with D maybe TRBD2 (6 bases). Germline CDR1 reads KGHSH; CDR2 reads LQKENI. CDR3 size: 16 residues. V was clipped by 3 bases and J by 2 bases, with 15 bases between them. CDR3: CASSPQYGGATDTQYF. DNA of the CDR3: TGTGCCAGCTCACCTCAATACGGAGGGGCCACAGATACGCAGTATTTT. Variable domain in full (rest from reference TRBV18 and TRBJ2-3): NAGVMQNPRHLVRRRGQEARLRCSPMKGHSHVYWYRQLPEEGLKFMVYLQKENIIDESGMPKERFSAEFPKEGPSILRIQQVVRGDSAAYFCASSPQYGGATDTQYFGPGTRLTVL.

The chain links TRBV7-2 to TRBJ1-1; possible D gene TRBD1, 6 bases. CDR3 length: 13 amino acids. Germline CDR1 reads SGHTA; CDR2 reads FQGNSA. Trimming cost V 3 bases and J 4 bases, with 9 bases left between them. CDR3 amino acids: CASSFTGATEAFF. The CDR3, as DNA: TGTGCCAGCAGCTTTACGGGGGCCACTGAAGCTTTCTTT.